This TCR beta chain was identified during a study of Ad26.COV2.S vaccination and SARS-CoV-2 variants. Study observations and caveats: With respect to non-spike TCR breadth, vaccine and placebo recipients were similar. Measurements of TCR breadth and depth may have given underestimates of the total T cell responses. Spike-specific TCR breadth in vaccine recipients exceeded that seen in placebo recipients.

The assay was immunoSEQ multiplex PCR, and TCRdb's table has in-frame clones only and misses some. The sample holds a few hundred thousand clones; over 80% are singletons and the top ten take roughly 1.7%. As to this clone: Its antigen is not identified.

Noted treatment: 15 to 20 received Ad26.COV2.S at low or high dose, single or two shots; 5 received placebo; per-sample allocation not given. Sample collection was performed on day 63 after the first vaccine or placebo injection. This receptor was taken from a person between 18 and 65 years old who received the Ad26.COV2.S COVID-19 vaccine or a placebo. The starting material was peripheral blood, obtained in a trial of Ad26.COV2.S vaccine versus placebo.

In DNA form, the CDR3 reads TGTGCCAGTAGTAGCCAGGGCCAAGAGACCCAGTACTTC. Its translation: CASSSQGQETQYF. The chain recombines TRBV19 with TRBJ2-5, with D possibly matching TRBD1 (5 bases). V lost 4 bases and J 1 base, leaving 7 bases between the germline ends. Germline-derived CDR1 and CDR2 are LNHDA and SQIVND (reference sequence). The CDR3 spans 13 residues.